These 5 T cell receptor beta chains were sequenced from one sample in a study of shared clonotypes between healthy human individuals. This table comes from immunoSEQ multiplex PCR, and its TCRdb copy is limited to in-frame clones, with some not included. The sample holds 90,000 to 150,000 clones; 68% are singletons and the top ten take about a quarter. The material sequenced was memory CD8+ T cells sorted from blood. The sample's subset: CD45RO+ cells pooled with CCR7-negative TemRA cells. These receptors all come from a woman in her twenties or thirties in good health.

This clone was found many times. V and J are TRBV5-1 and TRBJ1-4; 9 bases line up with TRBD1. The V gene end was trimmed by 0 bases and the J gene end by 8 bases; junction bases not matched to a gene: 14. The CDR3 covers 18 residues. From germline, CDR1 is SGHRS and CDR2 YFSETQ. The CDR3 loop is CASSLARDREYGWEKLFF. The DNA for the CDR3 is TGCGCCAGCAGCTTGGCTCGGGACAGGGAATATGGTTGGGAAAAACTGTTTTTT. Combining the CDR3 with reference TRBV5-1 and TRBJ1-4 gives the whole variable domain KAGVTQTPRYLIKTRGQQVTLSCSPISGHRSVSWYQQTPGQGLQFLFEYFSETQRNKGNFPGRFSGRQFSNSRSEMNVSTLELGDSALYLCASSLARDREYGWEKLFFGSGTQLSVL.

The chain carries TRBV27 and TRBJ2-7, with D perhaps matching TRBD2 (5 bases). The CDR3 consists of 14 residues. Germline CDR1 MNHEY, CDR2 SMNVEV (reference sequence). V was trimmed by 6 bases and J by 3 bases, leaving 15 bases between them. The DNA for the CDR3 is TGTGCCAGCAGCGTTACCGGGAAAATCTACGAGCAGTACTTC. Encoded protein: CASSVTGKIYEQYF.

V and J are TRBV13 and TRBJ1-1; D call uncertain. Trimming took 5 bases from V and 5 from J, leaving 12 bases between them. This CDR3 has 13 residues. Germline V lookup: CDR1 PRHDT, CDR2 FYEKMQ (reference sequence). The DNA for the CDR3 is TGTGCCAGCAGCGTCGCGTGGGGTACTGAAGCTTTCTTT. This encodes CASSVAWGTEAFF.

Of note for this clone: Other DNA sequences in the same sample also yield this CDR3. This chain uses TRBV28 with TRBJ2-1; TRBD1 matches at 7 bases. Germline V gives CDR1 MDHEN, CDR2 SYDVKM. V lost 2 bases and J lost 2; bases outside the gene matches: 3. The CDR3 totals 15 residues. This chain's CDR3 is CASSLQGEPYNEQFF. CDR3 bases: TGTGCCAGCAGTTTACAGGGGGAGCCCTACAATGAGCAGTTCTTC.

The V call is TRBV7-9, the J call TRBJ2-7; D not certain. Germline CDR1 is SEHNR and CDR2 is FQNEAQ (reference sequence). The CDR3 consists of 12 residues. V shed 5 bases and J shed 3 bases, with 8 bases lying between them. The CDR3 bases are TGTGCCAGCAGCCAGACGAGCTACGAGCAGTACTTC. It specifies CASSQTSYEQYF.